Shown below are 29 T cell receptor beta chains from a single sample sequenced in a study of blood T cell repertoires in COVID-19. Clones were read by immunoSEQ multiplex PCR, and TCRdb kept only the in-frame ones, dropping some. The profile shows about 30,000 clones, approximately 67% of them singletons. The source material was peripheral blood. These receptors were obtained from a human donor in a cohort sampled during active COVID-19.

The V gene is TRBV9, the J gene TRBJ2-1; the match to TRBD2 covers 9 bases. This CDR3 spans 17 amino acids. V was clipped by 0 bases and J by 5 bases; unmatched bases: 9. Germline loops: CDR1 SGDLS, CDR2 YYNGEE. CDR3 nucleotide sequence: TGTGCCAGCAGCGTAGACGGTAGCGGGAGTGGCGACAATGAGCAGTTCTTC. Translating gives CASSVDGSGSGDNEQFF.

The chain uses TRBV5-1 and TRBJ2-7, with D uncertain. Germline CDR1 reads SGHRS; CDR2 reads YFSETQ. There are 13 residues in the CDR3. Trimming removed 7 bases at V and 0 bases at J, with 11 bases between. This CDR3 reads CASGPISSYEQYF. The CDR3 bases are TGCGCCAGCGGGCCGATCAGCTCCTACGAGCAGTACTTC.

The chain has TRBV10-3 and TRBJ1-1; 7 bases map to TRBD1. After removal of 6 bases from V and 2 bases from J, the junction contained 3 bases not matched to a gene. This CDR3 comprises 13 residues. Germline V gene data show CDR1 as ENHRY and CDR2 as SYGVKD. DNA of the CDR3: TGTGCCATCAGGGGGACAGCAAACACTGAAGCTTTCTTT. Translating gives CAIRGTANTEAFF.

This clone was found once. V usage is TRBV28 and J usage is TRBJ2-1; 11 nucleotides agree with TRBD2. The V gene end was trimmed by 6 bases and the J gene end by 7 bases; junction bases not matched to a gene: 11. The germline V gene has CDR1 MDHEN and CDR2 SYDVKM. The CDR3 is 16 residues long. The CDR3 loop is CASRASLAGVHNEQFF. For the CDR3, the DNA is TGTGCCAGCAGAGCGTCACTAGCGGGAGTTCATAATGAGCAGTTCTTC. Supplemented by reference TRBV28 and TRBJ2-1, the full variable domain reads DVKVTQSSRYLVKRTGEKVFLECVQDMDHENMFWYRQDPGLGLRLIYFSYDVKMKEKGDIPEGYSVSREKKERFSLILESASTNQTSMYLCASRASLAGVHNEQFFGPGTRLTVL.

This clone was observed a few times. The chain combines TRBV19 with TRBJ1-1, with a tentative D call TRBD1 (6 bases). Trimming took off 7 bases at V and 6 bases at J, with 18 bases between the two ends. The germline V gene has CDR1 LNHDA and CDR2 SQIVND (reference sequence). The CDR3 is 14 amino acids. The CDR3 reads CASTPHRDYPEAFF. CDR3 sequence (DNA): TGTGCCAGTACTCCGCACAGGGATTATCCTGAAGCTTTCTTT.

This clone was recorded a few times. This rearrangement joins TRBV28 to TRBJ1-1; the D gene is possibly TRBD1 (6 bases). CDR3 length: 15 amino acids. V was clipped by 6 bases and J by 7 bases, with 21 bases between them. In germline, CDR1 is MDHEN, CDR2 SYDVKM. In DNA, the CDR3 is TGTGCCAGCAGCCCCCAGGGGAGGGCCCGGGGTGAAGCTTTCTTT. It translates to CASSPQGRARGEAFF.

This clone was detected only once. The chain joins TRBV27 to TRBJ2-1; 7 bases are shared with TRBD2. Per the germline V gene, CDR1 is MNHEY and CDR2 is SMNVEV (reference sequence). This CDR3 region has 17 residues. V shed 5 bases, J shed 0 bases, and the junction held 10 bases outside the gene matches. The DNA of the CDR3 is TGTGCCAGCAGTCCATATCTAGCGGCCAGCTCCTACAATGAGCAGTTCTTC. Translation gives CASSPYLAASSYNEQFF.

The chain employs TRBV7-6 and TRBJ1-6; tentatively, D is TRBD1 (6 bases). Trimming took 0 bases from V and 10 from J, leaving 13 bases between them. CDR1 and CDR2 (germline): SGHVS, FNYEAQ. This CDR3 spans 15 amino acids. CDR3 loop: CASSLAQQGGSPLHF. The CDR3 bases are TGTGCCAGCAGCTTAGCGCAACAGGGCGGCTCACCCCTCCACTTT.

The gene calls are TRBV7-9 and TRBJ2-3; D possibly corresponds to TRBD2 (6 bases). Germline assignment: CDR1 SEHNR and CDR2 FQNEAQ (reference sequence). The V end lost 2 bases, the J end lost 3 bases, and 9 bases lay between the germline ends. The CDR3 totals 14 residues. CDR3 sequence reads: CASSLLGGTDTQYF. For the CDR3, the DNA is TGTGCCAGCAGCTTACTTGGGGGGACAGATACGCAGTATTTT.

The gene calls are TRBV9 and TRBJ2-7; 11 positions match TRBD1. The V and J ends lost 2 bases and 1 base, in that order; junction bases with no gene match: 5. Germline CDR1 SGDLS, CDR2 YYNGEE. The CDR3 totals 16 residues. CDR3 sequence (DNA): TGTGCCAGCAGCGTCTCCGGGACAGGGGGTTCCTACGAGCAGTACTTC. Residues: CASSVSGTGGSYEQYF.

V usage is TRBV5-1 and J usage is TRBJ2-2, with 8 bases fitting TRBD2. This CDR3 is built from 16 residues. From germline, CDR1 is SGHRS and CDR2 YFSETQ. The trim removed 3 bases at V and 3 bases at J, leaving 7 bases unmatched. This chain's CDR3 is CASSYPGGLDTGELFF. In nucleotides, the CDR3 is TGCGCCAGCAGCTACCCGGGGGGGTTGGACACCGGGGAGCTGTTTTTT.

The rearrangement uses TRBV6-5 and TRBJ2-3; maybe TRBD1 (5 bases). The CDR3 extends over 15 amino acids. V was trimmed by 2 bases and J by 0 bases, leaving 9 bases between them. CDR1 is MNHEY, CDR2 SVGAGI, per germline. The CDR3 DNA sequence: TGTGCCAGCAGTTACCGGACACCTAGCACAGATACGCAGTATTTT. The encoded protein is CASSYRTPSTDTQYF.

This clone has a handful of counts. This rearrangement joins TRBV3-1 (or the pseudogene TRBV3-2) to TRBJ2-2; possibly TRBD1 for D (6 bases). Germline CDR1 LGHDT, CDR2 YNNKEL (reference sequence). The CDR3 is 17 amino acids. Trimming took off 1 base at V and 3 bases at J, with 15 bases between the two ends. The CDR3 DNA reads TGTGCCAGCAGCCAAGGGGACGGGACACCGCACACCGGGGAGCTGTTTTTT. Its protein product is CASSQGDGTPHTGELFF.

The chain joins TRBV28 to TRBJ1-5; D is unclear. The CDR3 extends over 12 amino acids. The germline V gene encodes CDR1 MDHEN and CDR2 SYDVKM. The V gene lost 8 bases and the J gene lost 1 base, with 6 bases spanning the gap. The DNA of the CDR3 is TGTGCCAGCGAACAGAGCAATCAGCCCCAGCATTTT. It codes for CASEQSNQPQHF. The full variable domain, in which reference TRBV28 and TRBJ1-5 provide the parts outside the CDR3, is DVKVTQSSRYLVKRTGEKVFLECVQDMDHENMFWYRQDPGLGLRLIYFSYDVKMKEKGDIPEGYSVSREKKERFSLILESASTNQTSMYLCASEQSNQPQHFGDGTRLSIL.

This rearrangement joins TRBV14 to TRBJ2-2; TRBD1 is a possible D gene (5 bases). V was cut by 1 base and J by 1 base, with 13 bases left in between. Germline V gene lookup returns CDR1 SGHDN and CDR2 FVKESK. This CDR3 contains 17 residues. CDR3 protein: CASSQGKVGQNTGELFF. The CDR3 DNA is TGTGCCAGCAGCCAAGGAAAAGTTGGACAGAACACCGGGGAGCTGTTTTTT.

CDR3 DNA sequence: TGTGCCAGCAGCGCGGGACTAGCGGGAGCCGAGCAGTACTTC. Its translation: CASSAGLAGAEQYF. V and J are TRBV7-2 and TRBJ2-7; 14 positions match TRBD2. CDR1 is SGHTA, CDR2 FQGNSA, per germline. V lost 5 bases, J lost 6 bases, and 3 bases stayed unmatched. The CDR3 totals 14 residues.

J is TRBJ2-7 and V is TRBV6-1, with 11 bases lining up with TRBD1. Germline-derived CDR1 and CDR2 are MNHNS and SASEGT. Unmatched junction bases numbered 15, after V lost 2 bases and J lost 6 bases. CDR3 length: 18 amino acids. In DNA form, the CDR3 reads TGTGCCAGCAGTGAAAAATTACGTGGACAGGGGGCGCTAGGCGAGCAGTACTTC. This encodes CASSEKLRGQGALGEQYF.

This chain links TRBV7-6 with TRBJ2-2, with 7 bases fitting TRBD1. J lost 4 bases, V lost 0 bases, and 5 bases had no gene match. Germline CDR1 and CDR2: SGHVS and FNYEAQ. CDR3 length: 16 amino acids. The CDR3 nucleotides read TGTGCCAGCAGCTTAGCGGGACAGATGACCACCGGGGAGCTGTTTTTT. This sequence encodes CASSLAGQMTTGELFF.

The chain employs TRBV5-5 and TRBJ1-6; TRBD1 aligns across 7 bases. Germline V gives CDR1 SGHKS, CDR2 YYEKEE (reference sequence). V gave up 10 bases and J gave up 8 bases; unmatched junction bases: 6. The CDR3 sequence is 12 residues long. In nucleotides, the CDR3 is TGTGCCGAGGGGACAGATTATTCACCCCTCCACTTT. Its protein is CAEGTDYSPLHF.

The chain carries TRBV7-2 and TRBJ2-1, with 10 bases identical to TRBD2. V dropped 5 bases and J dropped 7; count of bases not matched to a gene: 8. Looked up from germline, CDR1 is SGHTA and CDR2 is FQGNSA. CDR3 length equals 15 residues. Written as DNA, the CDR3 is TGTGCCAGCAGCCTAGACCATAGCGGGGGGAATGAGCAGTTCTTC. It specifies CASSLDHSGGNEQFF.

The chain links TRBV10-3 to TRBJ2-3; 12 bases match TRBD2. The CDR3 is 16 residues long. Trimming cost V 7 bases and J 2 bases; bases outside gene matches: 7. Germline V gives CDR1 ENHRY, CDR2 SYGVKD. CDR3 loop: CAIKPGLAGLTDTQYF. For the CDR3, the DNA is TGTGCCATCAAACCGGGACTAGCGGGCCTCACAGATACGCAGTATTTT.

This clone has more than one count but fewer than ten. V and J are TRBV2 and TRBJ2-1, with 7 bases that match TRBD2. Germline V gives CDR1 SNHLY, CDR2 FYNNEI. The CDR3 consists of 15 residues. The J segment lost 0 bases and the V segment lost 3 bases, leaving 2 bases of the junction unmatched. CDR3 DNA: TGTGCCAGCAGTGAGGGCGGGAGCTCCTACAATGAGCAGTTCTTC. The encoded protein is CASSEGGSSYNEQFF.

The rearrangement joins TRBV19 to TRBJ1-1; unclear D gene. Germline V gene lookup returns CDR1 LNHDA and CDR2 SQIVND (reference sequence). Trimming pared 4 bases from V and 0 bases from J, leaving 18 bases between. The CDR3 length is 17 residues. This CDR3 reads CASSKGWAAIMNTEAFF. The CDR3 DNA is TGTGCCAGTAGTAAAGGATGGGCAGCTATAATGAACACTGAAGCTTTCTTT.

This clone was counted once. The chain joins TRBV19 to TRBJ1-4, with D perhaps TRBD1 (6 bases). Germline assignment: CDR1 LNHDA and CDR2 SQIVND (reference sequence). V lost 5 bases to trimming and J lost 0 bases, with 13 bases between them. The CDR3 covers 16 residues. The CDR3 DNA reads as TGTGCCAGTAGTTACCAGGGGCTTGCAACTAATGAAAAACTGTTTTTT. This codes for CASSYQGLATNEKLFF.

V usage is TRBV19 and J usage is TRBJ1-6; D not resolved. The CDR3 is made up of 15 amino acids. The germline CDR1 and CDR2 sequences are LNHDA and SQIVND (reference sequence). Trimming left V 7 bases short and J 0 bases short, with 10 bases between. CDR3 sequence: CASTEASSYNSPLHF. The CDR3 nucleotides read TGTGCCAGTACCGAGGCAAGCTCCTATAATTCACCCCTCCACTTT.

The chain links TRBV6-2 or TRBV6-3 to TRBJ2-1; 11 bases agree with TRBD2. Germline lookup yields CDR1 MNHEY and CDR2 SVGEGT. Trimming removed 3 bases from V and 9 bases from J; junction bases left unmatched: 4. This CDR3 contains 14 residues. CDR3 sequence (DNA): TGTGCCAGCAGTTATAGCGGGGGGGCCTTTGAGCAGTTCTTC. Encoded protein: CASSYSGGAFEQFF.

J is TRBJ1-4 and V is TRBV28; D not certain. Germline values: CDR1 MDHEN, CDR2 SYDVKM. The V and J ends lost 3 bases and 6 bases respectively, with 2 bases between them. This CDR3 is 11 amino acids long. For the CDR3, the DNA is TGTGCCAGCAGTTTCGATGAAAAACTGTTTTTT. Protein product: CASSFDEKLFF. Complete variable domain (other parts from reference TRBV28 and TRBJ1-4): DVKVTQSSRYLVKRTGEKVFLECVQDMDHENMFWYRQDPGLGLRLIYFSYDVKMKEKGDIPEGYSVSREKKERFSLILESASTNQTSMYLCASSFDEKLFFGSGTQLSVL.

This rearrangement joins TRBV11-2 to TRBJ2-1, with D unclear. The CDR3 extends over 13 amino acids. Germline V gene lookup returns CDR1 SGHAT and CDR2 FQNNGV. V was pared by 5 bases and J by 0 bases, with 5 bases between. In DNA, the CDR3 is TGTGCCAGCAGCAAACTCTCCTACAATGAGCAGTTCTTC. This encodes CASSKLSYNEQFF.

This clone came up once. This chain joins TRBV12-3 or TRBV12-4 and TRBJ1-2; 8 nucleotides line up with TRBD1. This CDR3 contains 13 residues. Losses at the gene ends were 5 bases for V and 8 bases for J; bases not matched to a gene: 7. DNA of the CDR3: TGTGCCAGCAGTCGCAGGGGGCGGGGGGGCTACACCTTC. Translated, it gives CASSRRGRGGYTF.